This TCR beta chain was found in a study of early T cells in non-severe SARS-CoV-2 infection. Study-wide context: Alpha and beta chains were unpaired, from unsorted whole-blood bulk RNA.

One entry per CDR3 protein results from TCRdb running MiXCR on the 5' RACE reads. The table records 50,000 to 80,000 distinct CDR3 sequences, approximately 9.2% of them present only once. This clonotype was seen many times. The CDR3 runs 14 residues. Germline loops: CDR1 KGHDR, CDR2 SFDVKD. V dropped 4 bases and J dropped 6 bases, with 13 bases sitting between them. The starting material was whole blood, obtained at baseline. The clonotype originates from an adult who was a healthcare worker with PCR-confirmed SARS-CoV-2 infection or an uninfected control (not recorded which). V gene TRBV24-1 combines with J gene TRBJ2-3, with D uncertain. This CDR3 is CATSESLESDTQYF. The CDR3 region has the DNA TGTGCCACCAGTGAGTCTCTCGAATCTGATACGCAGTATTTT.